This TCR beta chain is drawn from a study of T cell repertoires in cytomegalovirus infection. For the study at large: The authors relied on CMV epitopes, both recently identified HLA-C-restricted and well-studied HLA-B-restricted. Carrying CMV and the relevant HLA type showed in public TCR beta signatures. Points from the study as a whole: Summed public TCR beta family frequency identified CMV carriers bearing the relevant HLA.

This clonotype appeared many times. The antigen remains undetermined. TCRdb passed the reads through MiXCR, listing each CDR3 protein once. This sample has more than 20,000 distinct CDR3 sequences, with 42% found just once. Germline lookup yields CDR1 SGHTA and CDR2 FQGNSA. The CDR3 has 16 residues. The J segment lost 3 bases and the V segment lost 5 bases, leaving 4 bases of the junction unmatched. The sample was CD8+ T cells from cultured PBMCs, taken from culture after CMV antigen stimulation. The chain recombines TRBV7-2 with TRBJ2-3; 14 bases are shared with TRBD2. The TCR comes from a human donor in good health (CMV status not recorded). Some clones in this sample may be carry-over from other donors' samples. The CDR3 sequence is CASSKWTSGGTDTQYF. The CDR3 DNA reads as TGTGCCAGCAGCAAGTGGACTAGCGGGGGGACAGATACGCAGTATTTT. The whole variable domain, filled in from reference TRBV7-2 and TRBJ2-3, reads GAGVSQSPSNKVTEKGKDVELRCDPISGHTALYWYRQSLGQGLEFLIYFQGNSAPDKSGLPSDRFSAERTGGSVSTLTIQRTQQEDSAVYLCASSKWTSGGTDTQYFGPGTRLTVL.